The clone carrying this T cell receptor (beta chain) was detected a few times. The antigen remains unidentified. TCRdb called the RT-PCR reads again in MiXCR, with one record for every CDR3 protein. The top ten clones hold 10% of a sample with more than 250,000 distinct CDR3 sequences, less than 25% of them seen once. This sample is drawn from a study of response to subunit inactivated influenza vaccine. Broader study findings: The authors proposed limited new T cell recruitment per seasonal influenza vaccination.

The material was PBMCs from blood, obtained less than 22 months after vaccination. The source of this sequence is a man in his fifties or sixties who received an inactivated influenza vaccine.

CDR3 sequence: CSVAGGNEKLFF. The CDR3 nucleotides read TGCAGCGTAGCAGGGGGGAATGAAAAACTGTTTTTT. The V gene is TRBV29-1, the J gene TRBJ1-4; 7 nucleotides align to TRBD1. V shed 6 bases, J shed 5 bases, and the junction held 3 bases outside the gene matches. Germline values: CDR1 SQVTM, CDR2 ANQGSEA. The length of the CDR3 is 12 residues.